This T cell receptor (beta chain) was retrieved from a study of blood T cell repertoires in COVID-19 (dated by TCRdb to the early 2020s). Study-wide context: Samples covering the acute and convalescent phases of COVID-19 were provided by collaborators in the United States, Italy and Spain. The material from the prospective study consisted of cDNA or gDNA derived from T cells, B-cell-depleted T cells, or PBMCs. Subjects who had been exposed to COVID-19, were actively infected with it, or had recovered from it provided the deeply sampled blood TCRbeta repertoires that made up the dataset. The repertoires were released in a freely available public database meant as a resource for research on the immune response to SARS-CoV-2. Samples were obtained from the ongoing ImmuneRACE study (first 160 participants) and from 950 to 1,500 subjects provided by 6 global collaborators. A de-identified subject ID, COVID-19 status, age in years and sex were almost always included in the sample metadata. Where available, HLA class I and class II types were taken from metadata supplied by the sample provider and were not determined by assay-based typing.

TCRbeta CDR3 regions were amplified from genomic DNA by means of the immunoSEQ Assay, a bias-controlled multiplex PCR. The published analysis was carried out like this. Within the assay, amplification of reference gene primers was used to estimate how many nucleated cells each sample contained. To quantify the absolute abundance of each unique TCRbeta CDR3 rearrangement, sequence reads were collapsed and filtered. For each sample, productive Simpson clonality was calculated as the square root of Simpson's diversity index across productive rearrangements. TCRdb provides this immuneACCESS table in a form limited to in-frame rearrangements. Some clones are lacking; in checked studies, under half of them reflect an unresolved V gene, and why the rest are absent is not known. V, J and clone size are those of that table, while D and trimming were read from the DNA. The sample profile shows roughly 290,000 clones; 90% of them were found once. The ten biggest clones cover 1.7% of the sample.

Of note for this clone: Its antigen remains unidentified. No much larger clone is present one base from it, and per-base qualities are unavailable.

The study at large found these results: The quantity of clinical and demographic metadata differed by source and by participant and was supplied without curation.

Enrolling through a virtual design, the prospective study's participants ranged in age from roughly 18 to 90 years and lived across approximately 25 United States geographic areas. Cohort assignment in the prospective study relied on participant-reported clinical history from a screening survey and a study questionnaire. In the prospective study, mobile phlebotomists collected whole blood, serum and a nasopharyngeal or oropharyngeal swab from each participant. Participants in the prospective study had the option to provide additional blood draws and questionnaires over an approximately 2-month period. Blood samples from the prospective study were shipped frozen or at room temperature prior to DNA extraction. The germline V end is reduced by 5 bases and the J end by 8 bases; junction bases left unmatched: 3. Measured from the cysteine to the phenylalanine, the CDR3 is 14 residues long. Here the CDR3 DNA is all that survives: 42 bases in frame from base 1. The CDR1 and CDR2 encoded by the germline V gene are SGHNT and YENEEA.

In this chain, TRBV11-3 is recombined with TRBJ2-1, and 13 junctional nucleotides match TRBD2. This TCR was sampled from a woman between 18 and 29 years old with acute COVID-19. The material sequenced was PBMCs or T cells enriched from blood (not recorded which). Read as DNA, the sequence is TGTGCCAGCAGCCCTACTAGCGGGGGGGATGAGCAGTTCTTC. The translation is CASSPTSGGDEQFF. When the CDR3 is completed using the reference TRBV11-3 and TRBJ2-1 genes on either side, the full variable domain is EAGVVQSPRYKIIEKKQPVAFWCNPISGHNTLYWYLQNLGQGPELLIRYENEEAVDDSQLPKDRFSAERLKGVDSTLKIQPAELGDSAVYLCASSPTSGGDEQFFGPGTRLTVL.